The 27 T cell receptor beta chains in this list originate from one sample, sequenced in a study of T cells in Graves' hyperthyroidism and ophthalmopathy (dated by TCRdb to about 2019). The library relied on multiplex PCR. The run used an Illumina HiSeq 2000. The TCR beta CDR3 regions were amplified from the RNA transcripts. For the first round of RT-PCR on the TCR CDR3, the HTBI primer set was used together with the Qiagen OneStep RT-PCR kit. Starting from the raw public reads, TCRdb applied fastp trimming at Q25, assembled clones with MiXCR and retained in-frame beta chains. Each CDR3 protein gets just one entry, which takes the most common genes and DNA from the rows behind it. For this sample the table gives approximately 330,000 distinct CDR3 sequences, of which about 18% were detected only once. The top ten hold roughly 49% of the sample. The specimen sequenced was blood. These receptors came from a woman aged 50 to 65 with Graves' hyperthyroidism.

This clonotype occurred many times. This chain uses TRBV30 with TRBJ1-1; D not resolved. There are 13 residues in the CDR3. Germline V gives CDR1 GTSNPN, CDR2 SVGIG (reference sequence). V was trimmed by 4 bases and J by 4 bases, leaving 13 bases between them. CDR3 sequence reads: CAWMWGGATEAFF. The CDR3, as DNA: TGTGCCTGGATGTGGGGAGGCGCCACTGAAGCTTTCTTT. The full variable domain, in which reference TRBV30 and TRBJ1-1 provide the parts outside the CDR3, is SQTIHQWPATLVQPVGSPLSLECTVEGTSNPNLYWYRQAAGRGLQLLFYSVGIGQISSEVPQNLSASRPQDRQFILSSKKLLLSDSGFYLCAWMWGGATEAFFGQGTRLTVV.

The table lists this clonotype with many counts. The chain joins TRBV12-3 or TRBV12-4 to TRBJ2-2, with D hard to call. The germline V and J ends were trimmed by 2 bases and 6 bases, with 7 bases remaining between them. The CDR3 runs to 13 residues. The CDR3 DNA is TGTGCCAGCAGTTTACTAGTCGCCGGGGAGCTGTTTTTT. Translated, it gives CASSLLVAGELFF.

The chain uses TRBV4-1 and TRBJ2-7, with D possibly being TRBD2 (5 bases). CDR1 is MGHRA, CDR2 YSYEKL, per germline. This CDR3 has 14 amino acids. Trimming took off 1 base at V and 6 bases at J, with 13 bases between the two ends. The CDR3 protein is CASSQVNGVGEQYV. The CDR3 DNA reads TGCGCCAGCAGCCAAGTTAACGGGGTTGGCGAGCAGTACGTC.

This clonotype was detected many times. CDR3 residues: CAWGEYNEQFF. Here the CDR3 DNA reads TGTGCCTGGGGGGAATACAATGAGCAGTTCTTC. This chain uses TRBV30 with TRBJ2-1; D is unclear. The germline gives CDR1 GTSNPN, CDR2 SVGIG (reference sequence). This CDR3 contains 11 residues. Trimming pared 5 bases from V and 4 bases from J, leaving 6 bases between.

The CDR3 DNA reads TGTGCCTGGAGTAGGTTTGGGGCAGAAGATCCTGAAGCTTTCTTT. Translation gives CAWSRFGAEDPEAFF. The chain links TRBV30 to TRBJ1-1; D possibly corresponds to TRBD1 (5 bases). Deletions cut 2 bases from V and 6 bases from J, with 19 bases between. The length of the CDR3 is 15 residues. Germline V CDR1 and CDR2: GTSNPN, SVGIG (reference sequence).

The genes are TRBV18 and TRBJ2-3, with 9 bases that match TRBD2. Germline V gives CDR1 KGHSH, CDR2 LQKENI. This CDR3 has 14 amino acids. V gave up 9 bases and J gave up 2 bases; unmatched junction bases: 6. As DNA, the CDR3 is TGTGCCAGTAGGACTAGCGAACCCACAGATACGCAGTATTTT. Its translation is CASRTSEPTDTQYF. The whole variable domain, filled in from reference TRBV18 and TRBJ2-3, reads NAGVMQNPRHLVRRRGQEARLRCSPMKGHSHVYWYRQLPEEGLKFMVYLQKENIIDESGMPKERFSAEFPKEGPSILRIQQVVRGDSAAYFCASRTSEPTDTQYFGPGTRLTVL.

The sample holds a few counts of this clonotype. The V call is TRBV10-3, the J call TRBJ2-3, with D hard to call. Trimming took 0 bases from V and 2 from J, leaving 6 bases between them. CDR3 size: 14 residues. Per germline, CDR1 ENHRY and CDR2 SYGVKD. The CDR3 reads CAISESGITDTQYF. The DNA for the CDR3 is TGTGCCATCAGTGAGTCCGGAATCACAGATACGCAGTATTTT.

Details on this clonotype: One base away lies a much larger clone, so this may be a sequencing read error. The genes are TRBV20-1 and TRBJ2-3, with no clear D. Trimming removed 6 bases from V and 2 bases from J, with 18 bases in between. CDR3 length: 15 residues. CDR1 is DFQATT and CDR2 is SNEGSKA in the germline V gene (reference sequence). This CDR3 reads CSADSDGANTDTQYF. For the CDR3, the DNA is TGCAGTGCCGACTCAGACGGAGCGAACACAGATACGCAGTATTTT.

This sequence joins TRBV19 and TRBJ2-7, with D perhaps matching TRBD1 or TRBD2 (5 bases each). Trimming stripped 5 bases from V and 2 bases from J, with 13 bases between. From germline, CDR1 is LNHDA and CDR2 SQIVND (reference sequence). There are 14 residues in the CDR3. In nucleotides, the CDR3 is TGTGCCAGTAGTCCCCAGGGAGTAACCTACGAGCAGTACTTC. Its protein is CASSPQGVTYEQYF.

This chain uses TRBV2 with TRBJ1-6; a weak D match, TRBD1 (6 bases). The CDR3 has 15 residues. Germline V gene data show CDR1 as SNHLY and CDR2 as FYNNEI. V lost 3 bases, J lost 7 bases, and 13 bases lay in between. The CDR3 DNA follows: TGTGCCAGCAGTGACTGGGACACGCAAAATTCACCCCTCCACTTT. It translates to CASSDWDTQNSPLHF.

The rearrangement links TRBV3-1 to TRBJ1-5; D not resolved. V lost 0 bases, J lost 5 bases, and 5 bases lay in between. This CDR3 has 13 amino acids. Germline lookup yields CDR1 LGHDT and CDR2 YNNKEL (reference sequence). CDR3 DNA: TGTGCCAGCAGCCAAGATTGGGATCAGCCCCAGCATTTT. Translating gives CASSQDWDQPQHF.

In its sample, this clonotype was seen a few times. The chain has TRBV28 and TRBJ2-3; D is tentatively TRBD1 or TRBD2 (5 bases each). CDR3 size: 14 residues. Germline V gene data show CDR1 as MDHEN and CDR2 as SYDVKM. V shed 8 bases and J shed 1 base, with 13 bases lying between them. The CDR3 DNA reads TGTGCCAGCCTTTCCGGGACCCGCACAGATACGCAGTATTTT. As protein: CASLSGTRTDTQYF.

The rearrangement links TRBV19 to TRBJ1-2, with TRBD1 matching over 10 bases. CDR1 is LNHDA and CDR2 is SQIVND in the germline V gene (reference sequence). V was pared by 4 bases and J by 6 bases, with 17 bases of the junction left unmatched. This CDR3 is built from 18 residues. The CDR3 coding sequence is TGTGCCAGTAGTACTCTTACCGTTTTCCGGGACAGGGGACATGGCTACACCTTC. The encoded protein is CASSTLTVFRDRGHGYTF.

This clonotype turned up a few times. The CDR3 region has the DNA TGTGCCAGCAGTGGGGGGGAGTATGGCTACACCTTC. Translating it yields CASSGGEYGYTF. The chain joins TRBV6-1 to TRBJ1-2; D may be TRBD1 (5 bases). The V gene lost 4 bases and the J gene lost 5 bases, with 8 bases spanning the gap. CDR3 length: 12 amino acids. Germline CDR1 is MNHNS and CDR2 is SASEGT.

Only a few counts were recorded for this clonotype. The DNA of the CDR3 is TGTGCCTGGAGTAACGGACTAGCGGGGGGGCCAGATACGCAGTATTTT. The encoded protein is CAWSNGLAGGPDTQYF. This rearrangement joins TRBV30 to TRBJ2-3, with 15 nucleotides matching TRBD2. The CDR3 consists of 16 residues. From germline, CDR1 is GTSNPN and CDR2 SVGIG (reference sequence). V dropped 2 bases and J dropped 4; count of bases not matched to a gene: 4.

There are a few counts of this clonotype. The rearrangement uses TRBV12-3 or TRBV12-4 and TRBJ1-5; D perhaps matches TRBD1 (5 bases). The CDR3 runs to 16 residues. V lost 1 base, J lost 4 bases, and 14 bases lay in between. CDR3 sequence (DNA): TGTGCCAGCAGTTTAGACGGGACGGGTGGGAATCAGCCCCAGCATTTT. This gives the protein CASSLDGTGGNQPQHF.

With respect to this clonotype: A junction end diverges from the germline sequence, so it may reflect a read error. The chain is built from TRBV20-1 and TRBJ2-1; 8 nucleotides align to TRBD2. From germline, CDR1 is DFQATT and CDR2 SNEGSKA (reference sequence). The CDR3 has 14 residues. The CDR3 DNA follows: TGCAGTGCTGGTAGCGGGGACTCCTACGATGAGCAGTTCTTC. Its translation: CSAGSGDSYDEQFF.

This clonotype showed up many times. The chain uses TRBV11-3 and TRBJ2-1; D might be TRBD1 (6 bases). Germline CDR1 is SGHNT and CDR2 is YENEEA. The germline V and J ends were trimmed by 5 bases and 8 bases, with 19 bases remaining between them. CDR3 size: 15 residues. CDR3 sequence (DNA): TGTGCCAGCAGCCCACGGCAGGGGCGCGTCCATGAGCAGTTCTTC. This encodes CASSPRQGRVHEQFF.

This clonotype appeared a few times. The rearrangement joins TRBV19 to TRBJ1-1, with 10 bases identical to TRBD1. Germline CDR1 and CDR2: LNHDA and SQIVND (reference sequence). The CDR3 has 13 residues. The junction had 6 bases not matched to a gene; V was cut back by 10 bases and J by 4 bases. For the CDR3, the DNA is TGTGCCACCTCTCGGACAGGGGGCACTGAAGCTTTCTTT. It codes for CATSRTGGTEAFF.

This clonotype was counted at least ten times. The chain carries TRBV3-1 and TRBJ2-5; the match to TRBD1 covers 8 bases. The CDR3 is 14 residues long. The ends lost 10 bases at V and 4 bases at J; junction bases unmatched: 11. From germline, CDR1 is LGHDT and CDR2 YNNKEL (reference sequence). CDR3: CATRYRGMGETQYF. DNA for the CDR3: TGTGCCACCAGATACAGGGGGATGGGAGAGACCCAGTACTTC.

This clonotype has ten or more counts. In DNA, the CDR3 is TGCAGTGCTACCGGGGGGGCGTCCACAGATACGCAGTATTTT. Protein sequence: CSATGGASTDTQYF. This chain uses TRBV20-1 with TRBJ2-3; 8 bases are shared with TRBD2. CDR1 and CDR2 (germline): DFQATT, SNEGSKA (reference sequence). The CDR3 is 14 amino acids. V was clipped by 4 bases and J by 2 bases; unmatched bases: 5.

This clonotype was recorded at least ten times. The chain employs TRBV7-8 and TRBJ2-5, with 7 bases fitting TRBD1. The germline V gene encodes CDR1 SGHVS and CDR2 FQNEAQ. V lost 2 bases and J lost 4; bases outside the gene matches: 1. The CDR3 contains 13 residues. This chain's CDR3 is CASSLYRGETQYF. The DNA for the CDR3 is TGTGCCAGCAGCTTATACAGGGGAGAGACCCAGTACTTC. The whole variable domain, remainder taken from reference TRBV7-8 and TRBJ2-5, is GAGVSQSPRYKVAKRGQDVALRCDPISGHVSLFWYQQALGQGPEFLTYFQNEAQLDKSGLPSDRFFAERPEGSVSTLKIQRTQQEDSAVYLCASSLYRGETQYFGPGTRLLVL.

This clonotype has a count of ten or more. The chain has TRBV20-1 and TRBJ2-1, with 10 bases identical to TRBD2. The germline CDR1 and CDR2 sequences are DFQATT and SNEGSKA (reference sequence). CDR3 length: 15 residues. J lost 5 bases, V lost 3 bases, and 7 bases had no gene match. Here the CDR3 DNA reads TGCAGTGCTAGGGCGGGACTAGCGAGCAACAATGAGCAGTTCTTC. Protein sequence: CSARAGLASNNEQFF.

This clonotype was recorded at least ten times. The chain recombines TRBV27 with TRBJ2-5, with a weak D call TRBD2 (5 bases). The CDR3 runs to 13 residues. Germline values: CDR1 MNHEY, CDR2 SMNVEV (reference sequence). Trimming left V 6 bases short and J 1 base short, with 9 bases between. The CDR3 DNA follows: TGTGCCAGCAGCAGAGGGCCCCAAGAGACCCAGTACTTC. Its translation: CASSRGPQETQYF.

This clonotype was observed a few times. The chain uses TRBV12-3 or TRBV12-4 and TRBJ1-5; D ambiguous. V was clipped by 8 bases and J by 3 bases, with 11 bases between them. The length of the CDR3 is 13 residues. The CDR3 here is CASSDGYNQPQHF. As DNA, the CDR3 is TGTGCCAGCTCCGACGGCTACAATCAGCCCCAGCATTTT.

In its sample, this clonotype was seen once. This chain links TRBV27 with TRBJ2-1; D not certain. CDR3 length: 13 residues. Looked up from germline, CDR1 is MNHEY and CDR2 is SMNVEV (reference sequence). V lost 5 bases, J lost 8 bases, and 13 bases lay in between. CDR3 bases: TGTGCCAGCAGTGATTTAGGCCGGGATGAGCAGTTCTTC. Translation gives CASSDLGRDEQFF.

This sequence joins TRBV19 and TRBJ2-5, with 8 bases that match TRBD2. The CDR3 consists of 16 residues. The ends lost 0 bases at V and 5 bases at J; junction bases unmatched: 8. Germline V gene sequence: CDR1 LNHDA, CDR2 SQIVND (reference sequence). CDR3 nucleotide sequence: TGTGCCAGTAGTATAGATCACGGGAGGGCCCGGGAGACCCAGTACTTC. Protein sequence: CASSIDHGRARETQYF.